This TCR beta chain was captured by sequencing in a study of cytomegalovirus exposure and HLA in healthy donors. About the research overall: Most donors, just over 80% of 398 genotyped, fell in the Caucasian-associated ancestry cluster. Study-wide findings and caveats: Cytomegalovirus status was reportedly diagnosed by the classifier with high specificity and sensitivity. In an earlier analysis, most TCR beta V segments were productive about 87% or about 30% of the time.

This clone was picked up a small number of times. Its cognate antigen is unknown. The PCR was carried out with 60 Vbeta primers and 13 Jbeta primers. The repertoire was sequenced with immunoSEQ multiplex PCR; TCRdb's copy has only in-frame clones and lacks some. Seen here are 110,000 to 150,000 clones, approximately 9% observed once, and the top ten hold less than 2%. The CDR3 contains 16 residues. The ends lost 5 bases at V and 1 base at J; junction bases unmatched: 7. CDR1 is SGHAT, CDR2 FQNNGV, per germline. Sequencing input: PBMCs. The sequence was obtained from a male donor in good health and CMV-seronegative. The rearrangement links TRBV11-2 to TRBJ2-2; 7 bases are a match to TRBD1. The CDR3 DNA follows: TGTGCCAGCAGCCCTCGGACAGGACTGAACACCGGGGAGCTGTTTTTT. Amino acids: CASSPRTGLNTGELFF.